This T cell receptor beta chain came from a study of T cell responses to AZD1222 COVID-19 vaccine. Study-level background: Pooled together were second doses at about 4 or about 12 weeks. The study, taken as a whole, reports: In all cases, repertoires were sampled only after the peak T cell response. Donors were chiefly white British, with a greater number of females, and clonal diversity was perhaps underestimated.

Turning to this clone: Its antigen is unknown.

CDR3 length: 22 residues. The assay was immunoSEQ multiplex PCR, and TCRdb's table has in-frame clones only and misses some. The profile covers 150,000 to 200,000 clones, with more than 85% appearing a single time and roughly 3.8% taken by the ten largest. The receptor's source is an adult in good health. The sample was peripheral blood, taken on day 0 of AZD1222 vaccination. The chain employs TRBV21-1 and TRBJ1-6; no check of the table's D call, TRBD1, against the DNA was made. TRBV21-1 constitutes a pseudogene. The CDR3 region has the DNA TGTGCCAGCAGCATAAATCATCATAGGGGACAGGGGAATGGTATTGGAAATTCACCCCTCCACTTT. Protein product: CASSINHHRGQGNGIGNSPLHF.